A selection of T cell receptor beta chains follows, all from one sample in a study of blood T cell repertoires in COVID-19. TCRdb's table, derived via immunoSEQ multiplex PCR, lists solely in-frame clones and lacks some. This repertoire shows about 94,000 clones, about 80% found once; its top ten account for around 6.9%. The sample was peripheral blood. The origin of the receptors is a man aged 60-69 years with acute or convalescent COVID-19. Each CDR3 is given with its conserved first and last residue. Fields, in order: V gene, clone size, D gene, J gene, CDR3 protein, CDR3 DNA. D genes are given only for firm matches. Expanded clones get a size class; other rows say once, few or many, or leave the size out.

V gene: TRBV4-2; clone size: .; D gene: TRBD1; J gene: TRBJ2-7; CDR3 protein: CASSLRTGSHEQYF; CDR3 DNA: TGTGCCAGCAGCCTCAGGACAGGGTCCCACGAGCAGTACTTC
V gene: TRBV6-6; clone size: .; D gene: .; J gene: TRBJ1-2; CDR3 protein: CASSYAREGGYGYTF; CDR3 DNA: TGTGCCAGCAGTTACGCCCGAGAAGGGGGTTATGGCTACACCTTC
V gene: TRBV21-1; clone size: .; D gene: .; J gene: TRBJ2-2; CDR3 protein: CASSKTGGYNTGELFF; CDR3 DNA: TGTGCCAGCAGCAAAACAGGGGGCTATAACACCGGGGAGCTGTTTTTT
V gene: TRBV7-9; clone size: .; D gene: TRBD2; J gene: TRBJ2-2; CDR3 protein: CASLRWGRRGTGELFF; CDR3 DNA: TGTGCCAGCCTTCGGTGGGGCAGGCGGGGGACCGGGGAGCTGTTTTTT
V gene: TRBV27; clone size: .; D gene: .; J gene: TRBJ1-1; CDR3 protein: CASRPTGFGTEAFF; CDR3 DNA: TGTGCCAGCAGACCTACAGGGTTCGGCACTGAAGCTTTCTTT
V gene: TRBV13; clone size: .; D gene: .; J gene: TRBJ1-1; CDR3 protein: CASSPGKLTEAFF; CDR3 DNA: TGTGCCAGCAGCCCCGGGAAACTCACTGAAGCTTTCTTT
V gene: TRBV25-1; clone size: once; D gene: TRBD1; J gene: TRBJ1-2; CDR3 protein: CASSFGTGVGYTF; CDR3 DNA: TGTGCCAGCAGCTTCGGGACAGGGGTAGGCTACACCTTC
V gene: TRBV7-3; clone size: .; D gene: TRBD2; J gene: TRBJ2-2; CDR3 protein: CASSFPSGANTGELFF; CDR3 DNA: TGTGCCAGCAGCTTCCCCAGCGGGGCGAACACCGGGGAGCTGTTTTTT
V gene: TRBV29-1; clone size: .; D gene: TRBD2; J gene: TRBJ2-1; CDR3 protein: CSVEGPPASGGAREQFF; CDR3 DNA: TGCAGCGTTGAAGGTCCCCCTGCTAGCGGGGGGGCCCGTGAGCAGTTCTTC
V gene: TRBV28; clone size: .; D gene: TRBD1; J gene: TRBJ1-1; CDR3 protein: CASVPPPGQGDTEAFF; CDR3 DNA: TGTGCCAGTGTCCCCCCTCCGGGACAGGGGGACACTGAAGCTTTCTTT
V gene: TRBV6-5; clone size: few; D gene: .; J gene: TRBJ2-1; CDR3 protein: CASSYSGGGLYNEQFF; CDR3 DNA: TGTGCCAGCAGTTACTCAGGGGGGGGGCTATACAATGAGCAGTTCTTC
V gene: TRBV24-1; clone size: .; D gene: TRBD1; J gene: TRBJ2-1; CDR3 protein: CATSDPDRGFYNEQFF; CDR3 DNA: TGTGCCACCAGTGATCCGGACAGGGGCTTCTACAATGAGCAGTTCTTC
V gene: TRBV2; clone size: .; D gene: TRBD2; J gene: TRBJ2-7; CDR3 protein: CASTLRGGEQYF; CDR3 DNA: TGTGCCAGCACCCTCCGGGGGGGCGAGCAGTACTTC
V gene: TRBV4-2; clone size: .; D gene: .; J gene: TRBJ1-1; CDR3 protein: CASSHPKGQLNTEAFF; CDR3 DNA: TGTGCCAGCAGCCACCCGAAAGGACAGTTGAACACTGAAGCTTTCTTT
V gene: TRBV5-1; clone size: .; D gene: .; J gene: TRBJ1-4; CDR3 protein: CASSFTGGAGSTNEKLFF; CDR3 DNA: TGCGCCAGCAGCTTCACCGGTGGGGCAGGTTCAACTAATGAAAAACTGTTTTTT
V gene: TRBV9; clone size: .; D gene: TRBD2; J gene: TRBJ2-3; CDR3 protein: CASSVERGGPADTQYF; CDR3 DNA: TGTGCCAGCAGCGTAGAACGGGGGGGTCCGGCAGATACGCAGTATTTT
V gene: TRBV18; clone size: .; D gene: .; J gene: TRBJ1-3; CDR3 protein: CASSPRDLTGDSGNTIYF; CDR3 DNA: TGTGCCAGCTCACCGCGGGATTTAACAGGAGACTCTGGAAACACCATATATTTT
V gene: TRBV4-1; clone size: few; D gene: .; J gene: TRBJ1-2; CDR3 protein: CASSPRGGGYTF; CDR3 DNA: TGCGCCAGCAGCCCCCGGGGAGGCGGCTACACCTTC
V gene: TRBV5-1; clone size: .; D gene: TRBD1; J gene: TRBJ1-2; CDR3 protein: CASSLSGQGASGGYTF; CDR3 DNA: TGCGCCAGCAGCTTGTCGGGACAGGGGGCGTCCGGTGGCTACACCTTC
V gene: TRBV19; clone size: .; D gene: TRBD1; J gene: TRBJ1-2; CDR3 protein: CASSMAGGNYGYTF; CDR3 DNA: TGTGCCAGTAGTATGGCAGGGGGGAACTATGGCTACACCTTC
V gene: TRBV6-5; clone size: .; D gene: .; J gene: TRBJ1-3; CDR3 protein: CASRHPSGNTIYF; CDR3 DNA: TGTGCCAGCAGACACCCCTCTGGAAACACCATATATTTT
V gene: TRBV18; clone size: .; D gene: .; J gene: TRBJ1-5; CDR3 protein: CASSLRTGNQPQHF; CDR3 DNA: TGTGCCAGCTCACTCCGGACGGGGAATCAGCCCCAGCATTTT
V gene: TRBV19; clone size: .; D gene: TRBD1; J gene: TRBJ2-1; CDR3 protein: CASNKQGVGDEQFF; CDR3 DNA: TGTGCCAGTAATAAACAGGGGGTAGGTGATGAGCAGTTCTTC
V gene: TRBV2; clone size: .; D gene: TRBD1; J gene: TRBJ1-6; CDR3 protein: CASSVRTGGLIGSPLHF; CDR3 DNA: TGTGCCAGCAGTGTAAGGACAGGGGGGCTGATTGGGTCACCCCTCCACTTT
V gene: TRBV6-5; clone size: .; D gene: .; J gene: TRBJ1-1; CDR3 protein: CASSYKQTNTEAFF; CDR3 DNA: TGTGCCAGCAGTTACAAACAGACCAACACTGAAGCTTTCTTT
V gene: TRBV24-1; clone size: few; D gene: .; J gene: TRBJ1-5; CDR3 protein: CATSDARDTINQPQHF; CDR3 DNA: TGTGCCACCAGTGATGCCCGGGACACCATCAATCAGCCCCAGCATTTT
V gene: TRBV6-5; clone size: once; D gene: .; J gene: TRBJ2-7; CDR3 protein: CASNDATSYEQYF; CDR3 DNA: TGTGCCAGCAACGATGCTACCTCCTACGAGCAGTACTTC
V gene: TRBV14; clone size: .; D gene: .; J gene: TRBJ1-2; CDR3 protein: CASSPRGDGFYTF; CDR3 DNA: TGTGCCAGCAGTCCCCGGGGGGACGGTTTCTACACCTTC
V gene: TRBV6-5; clone size: .; D gene: .; J gene: TRBJ1-6; CDR3 protein: CASSYSMTGGGSPLHF; CDR3 DNA: TGTGCCAGCAGTTACTCTATGACAGGAGGAGGATCACCCCTCCACTTT
V gene: TRBV9; clone size: .; D gene: TRBD1; J gene: TRBJ1-4; CDR3 protein: CASSVETGSINEKLFF; CDR3 DNA: TGTGCCAGCAGCGTAGAGACAGGGAGCATTAATGAAAAACTGTTTTTT
V gene: TRBV5-1; clone size: .; D gene: TRBD2; J gene: TRBJ2-1; CDR3 protein: CASSLASGSSYNEQFF; CDR3 DNA: TGCGCCAGCAGCTTGGCTAGCGGAAGCTCCTACAATGAGCAGTTCTTC
V gene: TRBV12-3/TRBV12-4; clone size: .; D gene: .; J gene: TRBJ1-1; CDR3 protein: CASSLLEGTEAFF; CDR3 DNA: TGTGCCAGCAGTTTATTAGAGGGCACTGAAGCTTTCTTT
V gene: TRBV7-2; clone size: once; D gene: .; J gene: TRBJ2-3; CDR3 protein: CASSLNRVRADTQYF; CDR3 DNA: TGTGCCAGCAGCCTTAACAGGGTTAGGGCAGATACGCAGTATTTT
V gene: TRBV6-5; clone size: .; D gene: .; J gene: TRBJ1-1; CDR3 protein: CASSYSGGESEAFF; CDR3 DNA: TGTGCCAGCAGTTACTCGGGGGGGGAGAGTGAAGCTTTCTTT
V gene: TRBV7-8; clone size: once; D gene: .; J gene: TRBJ2-3; CDR3 protein: CASSWDGRDTQYF; CDR3 DNA: TGTGCCAGCAGCTGGGACGGGAGAGATACGCAGTATTTT
V gene: TRBV11-2; clone size: .; D gene: TRBD2; J gene: TRBJ2-2; CDR3 protein: CASSPPGLAGGRVAGELFF; CDR3 DNA: TGTGCCAGCAGCCCACCGGGACTAGCGGGGGGCCGGGTTGCCGGGGAGCTGTTTTTT
V gene: TRBV19; clone size: .; D gene: TRBD1; J gene: TRBJ1-2; CDR3 protein: CASSAEITGAYGYTF; CDR3 DNA: TGTGCCAGTAGTGCCGAAATTACAGGGGCCTATGGCTACACCTTC
V gene: TRBV9; clone size: .; D gene: .; J gene: TRBJ1-6; CDR3 protein: CASNRGSDNSPLHF; CDR3 DNA: TGTGCCAGTAATCGGGGTTCGGATAATTCACCCCTCCACTTT
V gene: TRBV19; clone size: .; D gene: .; J gene: TRBJ2-7; CDR3 protein: CASSIIAGNDEQYF; CDR3 DNA: TGTGCCAGTAGTATAATTGCAGGGAATGACGAGCAGTACTTC
V gene: TRBV27; clone size: .; D gene: .; J gene: TRBJ2-6; CDR3 protein: CASSLSGRSGANVLTF; CDR3 DNA: TGTGCCAGCAGTCTCTCGGGTAGGTCTGGGGCCAACGTCCTGACTTTC
V gene: TRBV30; clone size: .; D gene: .; J gene: TRBJ1-2; CDR3 protein: CAWSGSGWEGGYTF; CDR3 DNA: TGTGCCTGGAGTGGCTCGGGGTGGGAGGGGGGCTACACCTTC
V gene: TRBV24-1; clone size: .; D gene: TRBD2; J gene: TRBJ2-3; CDR3 protein: CATSEGVTSGPDTQYF; CDR3 DNA: TGTGCCACCAGTGAGGGAGTGACTAGCGGCCCAGATACGCAGTATTTT
V gene: TRBV9; clone size: .; D gene: .; J gene: TRBJ2-3; CDR3 protein: CASSDHRLAQYF; CDR3 DNA: TGTGCCAGCAGCGACCACAGGTTAGCGCAGTATTTT
V gene: TRBV4-1; clone size: many; D gene: .; J gene: TRBJ1-2; CDR3 protein: CASSQDGEGLYGYTF; CDR3 DNA: TGCGCCAGCAGCCAAGATGGGGAGGGGCTTTATGGCTACACCTTC
V gene: TRBV5-1; clone size: .; D gene: TRBD1; J gene: TRBJ1-1; CDR3 protein: CASSSTGARVFTEAFF; CDR3 DNA: TGCGCCAGCAGCTCTACAGGGGCGCGAGTCTTCACTGAAGCTTTCTTT
V gene: TRBV11-1; clone size: few; D gene: .; J gene: TRBJ1-2; CDR3 protein: CASSPHLTPNYGYTF; CDR3 DNA: TGTGCCAGCAGCCCGCATCTAACTCCTAACTATGGCTACACCTTC
V gene: TRBV5-1; clone size: .; D gene: TRBD1; J gene: TRBJ1-3; CDR3 protein: CASSSQTGTGNTIYF; CDR3 DNA: TGCGCCAGCAGCTCCCAGACAGGGACTGGAAACACCATATATTTT
V gene: TRBV7-3; clone size: .; D gene: .; J gene: TRBJ2-2; CDR3 protein: CASSLTGVNTGELFF; CDR3 DNA: TGTGCCAGCAGCTTAACAGGGGTGAACACCGGGGAGCTGTTTTTT
V gene: TRBV5-6; clone size: .; D gene: TRBD2; J gene: TRBJ2-2; CDR3 protein: CASSLVRGGDTGELFF; CDR3 DNA: TGTGCCAGCAGCTTGGTGCGGGGGGGCGACACCGGGGAGCTGTTTTTT
V gene: TRBV20-1; clone size: .; D gene: .; J gene: TRBJ1-1; CDR3 protein: CSASQMNTEAFF; CDR3 DNA: TGCAGTGCTAGTCAGATGAACACTGAAGCTTTCTTT
V gene: TRBV19; clone size: .; D gene: .; J gene: TRBJ2-7; CDR3 protein: CASTPGGNYEQYF; CDR3 DNA: TGTGCCAGCACCCCCGGAGGAAACTACGAGCAGTACTTC
V gene: TRBV29-1; clone size: once; D gene: .; J gene: TRBJ1-1; CDR3 protein: CSVEDLHEGGYKGAFF; CDR3 DNA: TGCAGCGTTGAAGATCTTCATGAGGGGGGGTATAAGGGAGCTTTCTTT
V gene: TRBV24-1; clone size: .; D gene: .; J gene: TRBJ1-4; CDR3 protein: CATVDSNEKLFF; CDR3 DNA: TGTGCCACGGTGGACAGTAATGAAAAACTGTTTTTT
V gene: TRBV7-9; clone size: .; D gene: TRBD1; J gene: TRBJ1-2; CDR3 protein: CASSLGGQIGTF; CDR3 DNA: TGTGCCAGCAGCTTAGGGGGACAGATTGGGACCTTC
V gene: TRBV10-3; clone size: few; D gene: .; J gene: TRBJ1-2; CDR3 protein: CAISESLQGRGDYGYTF; CDR3 DNA: TGTGCCATCAGTGAGTCTCTCCAGGGGAGGGGCGACTATGGCTACACCTTC
V gene: TRBV4-2; clone size: .; D gene: TRBD2; J gene: TRBJ2-3; CDR3 protein: CASSQANLAGASADTQYF; CDR3 DNA: TGTGCCAGCAGCCAGGCCAACCTAGCGGGGGCGAGCGCAGATACGCAGTATTTT
V gene: TRBV11-3; clone size: few; D gene: .; J gene: TRBJ2-1; CDR3 protein: CASSLGDTDYNEQFF; CDR3 DNA: TGTGCCAGCAGCTTAGGGGACACTGACTACAATGAGCAGTTCTTC
V gene: TRBV20-1; clone size: .; D gene: .; J gene: TRBJ1-6; CDR3 protein: CSASGLKQAPLHF; CDR3 DNA: TGCAGTGCTAGTGGGCTTAAACAGGCACCCCTCCACTTT
V gene: TRBV6-5; clone size: .; D gene: .; J gene: TRBJ1-5; CDR3 protein: CASSYSTGSGPQHF; CDR3 DNA: TGTGCCAGCAGTTACTCAACCGGGTCCGGGCCCCAGCATTTT
V gene: TRBV6-5; clone size: .; D gene: TRBD1; J gene: TRBJ1-2; CDR3 protein: CASSPTGQGIGGYTF; CDR3 DNA: TGTGCCAGCAGTCCTACAGGACAGGGAATAGGTGGCTACACCTTC